This T cell receptor (beta chain) was obtained from a study of somatic mutations in cytotoxic T cells in rheumatoid arthritis. Of note for this clone: Its target is not known.

Isolating CD4+ and CD8+ cells involved positive magnetic bead selection on an AutoMACS. Their purity was then checked by flow cytometry. Original data processing: When patient CD8+ clones larger than 1% were compared with published virus-specific TCRB sequences, few matched. Produced via immunoSEQ multiplex PCR; TCRdb's table is partial and in-frame only. V, J and clone size are taken as reported in that table, and D and trimming were inferred from the DNA itself. The sample yields roughly 20,000 clones, around 63% seen once. V lost 4 bases, J lost 2 bases, and 12 bases lay in between. The CDR3 has 15 amino acids. CDR1 is SNHLY, CDR2 FYNNEI, per germline. Overall study findings and caveats: More than 20% of CD8+ cells belonged to the largest clone in about an eighth of the 65 patients. Rheumatoid arthritis patients, but not healthy controls, exhibited increasing CD8+ clonality with age.

The sequence was collected from an adult with rheumatoid arthritis. The J gene is TRBJ2-1, the V gene TRBV2; D gene uncertain. What was sequenced was CD8+ T cells sorted from blood. CDR3 amino acids: CASSGKGYPYNEQFF. The CDR3, as DNA: TGTGCCAGCAGTGGGAAGGGCTATCCCTACAATGAGCAGTTCTTC.